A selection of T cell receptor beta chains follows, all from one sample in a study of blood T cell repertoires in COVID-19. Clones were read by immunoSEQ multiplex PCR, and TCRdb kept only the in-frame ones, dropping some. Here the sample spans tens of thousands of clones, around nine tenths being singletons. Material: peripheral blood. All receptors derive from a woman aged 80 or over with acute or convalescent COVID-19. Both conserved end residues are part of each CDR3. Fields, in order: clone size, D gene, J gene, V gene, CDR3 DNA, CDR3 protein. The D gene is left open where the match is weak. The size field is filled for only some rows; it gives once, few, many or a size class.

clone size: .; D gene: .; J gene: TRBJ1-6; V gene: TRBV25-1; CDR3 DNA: TGTGCCAGCAGTGCCCCCCTGTTACCCCTCCACTTT; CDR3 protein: CASSAPLLPLHF
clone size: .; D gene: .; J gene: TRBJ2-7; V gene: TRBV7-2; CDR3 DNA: TGTGCCAGCAGCTTTCTCTACGAGCAGTACTTC; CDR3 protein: CASSFLYEQYF
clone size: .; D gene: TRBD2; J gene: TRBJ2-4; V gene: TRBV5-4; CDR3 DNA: TGTGCCAGCAGCACTGGGGGGACTAGCGGGACCAACATTCAGTACTTC; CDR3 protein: CASSTGGTSGTNIQYF
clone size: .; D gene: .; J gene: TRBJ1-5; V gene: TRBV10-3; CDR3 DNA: TGTGCCATCGGCGGGGGGAATCAGCCCCAGCATTTT; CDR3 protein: CAIGGGNQPQHF
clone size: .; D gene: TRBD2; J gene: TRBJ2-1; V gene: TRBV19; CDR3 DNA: TGTGCCAGTAGTGATCGGACTAGCGGGAGGTCGGATGAGCAGTTCTTC; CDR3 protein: CASSDRTSGRSDEQFF
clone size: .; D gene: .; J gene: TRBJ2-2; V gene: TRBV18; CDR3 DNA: TGTGCCAGCTCACCGTCGGAGGACACCGGGGAGCTGTTTTTT; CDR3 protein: CASSPSEDTGELFF
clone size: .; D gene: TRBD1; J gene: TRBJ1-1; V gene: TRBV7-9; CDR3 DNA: TGTGCCAGCAGCCTGAGGGACAGGGGGCTGAACACTGAAGCTTTCTTT; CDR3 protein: CASSLRDRGLNTEAFF
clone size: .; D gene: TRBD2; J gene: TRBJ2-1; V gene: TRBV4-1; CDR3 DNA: TGCGCCAGCAGCAAAAACGCCAATGGACTAGCGGGAGGGGACAATGAGCAGTTCTTC; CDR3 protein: CASSKNANGLAGGDNEQFF
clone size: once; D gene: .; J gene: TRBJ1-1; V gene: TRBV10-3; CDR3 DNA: TGTGCCATCAGTGAGCGGGTCGGTGAAGCTTTCTTT; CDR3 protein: CAISERVGEAFF
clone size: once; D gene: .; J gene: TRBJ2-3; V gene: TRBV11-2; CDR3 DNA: TGTGCCAGCACCCGAGCGGAGATCACAGATACGCAGTATTTT; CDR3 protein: CASTRAEITDTQYF
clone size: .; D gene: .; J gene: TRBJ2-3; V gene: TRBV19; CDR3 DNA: TGTGCCAGTAGTATGGGGCGCGGCACAGATACGCAGTATTTT; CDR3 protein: CASSMGRGTDTQYF
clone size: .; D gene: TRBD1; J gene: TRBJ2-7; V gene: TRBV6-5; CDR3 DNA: TGTGCCACCTGGACAGGGCAGGCCGAGCAGTACTTC; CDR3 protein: CATWTGQAEQYF
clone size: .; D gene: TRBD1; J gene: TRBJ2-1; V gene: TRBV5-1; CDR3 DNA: TGCGCCAGCTCCCTTCAGGGGGTCCTCTACAATGAGCAGTTCTTC; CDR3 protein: CASSLQGVLYNEQFF
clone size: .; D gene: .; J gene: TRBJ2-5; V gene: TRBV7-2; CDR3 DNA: TGTGCCAGCAGCTTAGGAGGGATTCAAGAGACCCAGTACTTC; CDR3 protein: CASSLGGIQETQYF
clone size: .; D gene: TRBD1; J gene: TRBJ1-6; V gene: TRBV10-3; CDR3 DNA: TGTGCCATCAGTGAGTCGATCCCTTTGCCAGGGGGGAATTCACCCCTCCACTTT; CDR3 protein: CAISESIPLPGGNSPLHF